This T cell receptor (beta chain) comes out of a study of control samples from healthy donors and cancer patients. Data came from immunoSEQ multiplex PCR; TCRdb stores just in-frame clones and leaves some out. Of about 21,000 clones listed, around 84% were seen once; the top ten hold approximately 25%. The V gene's germline CDR1 is SNHLY and CDR2 FYNNEI. Trimming cost V 3 bases and J 1 base, with 6 bases left between them. The CDR3 extends over 13 amino acids. Sequencing used PBMCs. This clonotype originated in a man aged 55 to 70 with colorectal cancer. V and J are TRBV2 and TRBJ1-1; unclear D gene. In nucleotides, the CDR3 is TGTGCCAGCAGTGACAGCGCGAACACTGAAGCTTTCTTT. This gives the protein CASSDSANTEAFF.